The present T cell receptor (beta chain) was sequenced within a study of T cell responses to AZD1222 COVID-19 vaccine. Profiling relied on immunoSEQ multiplex PCR, and the TCRdb table lists in-frame clones only, not all of them. The sample holds roughly 200,000 clones, around nine tenths seen once. This clone was recorded a few times. Its antigen is currently unknown. Study-wide results and limits: Unmutated regions of variants are reportedly targeted by nearly half of spike-specific TCRs. Possibly, clonal diversity was underestimated; donors were largely white British and included more females.

This receptor was obtained from an adult who received the MenACWY meningococcal vaccine as a control. This sample comprised peripheral blood, obtained 28 days after the second dose of the MenACWY control vaccine.

CDR3 residues: CASSTSTDTQYF. The CDR3, as DNA: TGTGCCAGCAGCACCAGCACAGATACGCAGTATTTT. The chain employs TRBV11-3 and TRBJ2-3; D call uncertain. CDR1 is SGHNT, CDR2 YENEEA, per germline. The length of the CDR3 is 12 residues. V was trimmed by 5 bases and J by 0 bases, leaving 3 bases between them.